Included here is one T cell receptor beta chain sequence, with context. Trimming at V came to 4 bases and at J to 2 bases, leaving 5 bases not matched to a gene. The CDR3 spans 16 residues. Germline V CDR1 and CDR2: SGHVS, FQNEAQ. Preparation of the TCRbeta library was carried out with unique molecular identifiers. Each CDR3 protein is one row after TCRdb ran MiXCR on the PCR reads. The repertoire holds about 980,000 distinct CDR3 sequences, roughly 29% seen once, with about 28% in the top ten. The entry originates in a study of T-cell reconstitution after alpha-beta-depleted transplantation in children.

The material was PBMCs, mostly from graft donor cells, obtained 360 days after TCRalphabeta/CD19-depleted stem cell transplant. V gene TRBV7-8 combines with J gene TRBJ2-3; TRBD2 matches at 11 bases. The TCR originated in a boy younger than two who had a stem cell transplant for SCID, so the T cells may come from the graft donor. CDR3 protein: CASSWATSGATDTQYF. For the CDR3, the DNA is TGTGCCAGCAGCTGGGCGACTAGCGGGGCCACAGATACGCAGTATTTT.